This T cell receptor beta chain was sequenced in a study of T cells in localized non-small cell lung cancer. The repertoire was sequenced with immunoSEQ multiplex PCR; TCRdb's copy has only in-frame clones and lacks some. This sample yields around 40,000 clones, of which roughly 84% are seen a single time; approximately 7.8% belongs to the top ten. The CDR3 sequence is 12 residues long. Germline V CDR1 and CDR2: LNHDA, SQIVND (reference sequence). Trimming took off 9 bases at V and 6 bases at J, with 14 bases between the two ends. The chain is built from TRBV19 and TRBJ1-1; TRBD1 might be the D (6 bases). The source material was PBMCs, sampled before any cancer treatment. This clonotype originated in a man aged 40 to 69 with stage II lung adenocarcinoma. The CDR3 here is CASQGQTPEAFF. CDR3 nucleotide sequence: TGTGCCAGCCAAGGACAGACCCCTGAAGCTTTCTTT.